Below, 7 T cell receptor beta chains from the same sample are listed, as sequenced in a study of blood T cell repertoires in COVID-19. Using immunoSEQ multiplex PCR, the repertoire was profiled, and TCRdb retains in-frame clones only, with some absent. This sample has around 480,000 clones, with about nine tenths found just once. The sequenced sample consisted of peripheral blood. The receptor source for this set is a woman aged 45 to 65 with COVID-19, enrolled during active disease.

V and J are TRBV24-1 and TRBJ2-1, with D uncertain. Trimming pared 3 bases from V and 5 bases from J, leaving 4 bases between. Germline-derived CDR1 and CDR2 are KGHDR and SFDVKD. The CDR3 consists of 12 residues. The CDR3 is CATSDRDNEQFF. CDR3 bases: TGTGCCACCAGTGATCGCGACAATGAGCAGTTCTTC.

The chain joins TRBV9 to TRBJ1-4, with 7 bases matching TRBD1. V shed 0 bases and J 0 bases; nucleotides not matched to a gene: 17. This CDR3 is 21 amino acids long. From germline, CDR1 is SGDLS and CDR2 YYNGEE. CDR3 in amino acids: CASSVGGGLPGGQATNEKLFF. CDR3 bases: TGTGCCAGCAGCGTAGGCGGAGGGCTCCCCGGAGGACAGGCAACTAATGAAAAACTGTTTTTT.

V and J are TRBV9 and TRBJ2-1, with D perhaps matching TRBD1 (6 bases). CDR1 and CDR2 from the germline V gene are SGDLS and YYNGEE. The V end was cut by 4 bases, the J end by 8 bases, with 13 bases between. This CDR3 has 13 residues. As DNA, the CDR3 is TGTGCCAGCAGCCTGATACAGGGACATGAGCAGTTCTTC. It encodes CASSLIQGHEQFF.

This rearrangement joins TRBV6-5 to TRBJ2-4; maybe TRBD2 (5 bases). V shed 6 bases and J shed 0 bases, with 12 bases lying between them. Germline loops: CDR1 MNHEY, CDR2 SVGAGI. CDR3 length: 15 residues. In nucleotides, the CDR3 is TGTGCCAGCAGCGGAATGGGAGAAGCCAAAAACATTCAGTACTTC. Encoded protein: CASSGMGEAKNIQYF.

The chain links TRBV6-6 to TRBJ2-7; 7 bases are a match to TRBD2. J gave up 4 bases and V 0 bases, and 9 bases lay outside the gene matches. CDR1 and CDR2 from the germline V gene are MNHNY and SVGAGI (reference sequence). There are 16 residues in the CDR3. As DNA, the CDR3 is TGTGCCAGCAGTTACTCGCGGGAGAGCTACTATTACGAGCAGTACTTC. It translates to CASSYSRESYYYEQYF.

The V and J genes are TRBV18 and TRBJ2-7; the D is unclear. Germline-derived CDR1 and CDR2 are KGHSH and LQKENI. The V and J ends lost 3 bases and 2 bases respectively, with 8 bases between them. The CDR3 is 13 residues long. DNA for the CDR3: TGTGCCAGCTCACCCGGGTCTCCCTACGAGCAGTACTTC. This sequence encodes CASSPGSPYEQYF.

The table lists this clone with a few counts. This chain uses TRBV10-3 with TRBJ2-1; D remains unclear. Germline V CDR1 and CDR2: ENHRY, SYGVKD. V lost 0 bases, J lost 5 bases, and 5 bases lay in between. This CDR3 contains 13 residues. This chain's CDR3 is CAISESSDNEQFF. The CDR3 bases are TGTGCCATCAGTGAGTCTTCAGACAATGAGCAGTTCTTC.